Listed below are T cell receptor beta chains from one sample, sequenced in a study of cytomegalovirus exposure and HLA in healthy donors. Assay used: immunoSEQ multiplex PCR; TCRdb lists only in-frame clones, some missing. The table shows about 93,000 clones, with roughly four fifths occurring only once. The specimen sequenced was PBMCs. These receptors originate from a man younger than 45 in good health and CMV-seronegative. Each CDR3 is given with its conserved first and last residue. D genes are given only for firm matches. Expanded clones are given a class, and other clones once, few, many or no size at all.

clone_size	j_call	d_call	v_call	cdr3_nt	cdr3_aa
NA	TRBJ2-5	NA	TRBV19	TGTGCCAGTAGTATAGGCCTCCAGGGCAGGGAGACCCAGTACTTC	CASSIGLQGRETQYF
NA	TRBJ2-6	NA	TRBV7-3	TGTGCCAGCAGCTTTTTTTCCGTTAGCGGGGCCAACGTCCTGACTTTC	CASSFFSVSGANVLTF
many	TRBJ1-1	TRBD1	TRBV5-6	TGTGCCAGCAGCCCCGGGACAGGCTTCTCGATTTGCTTT	CASSPGTGFSICF
NA	TRBJ1-2	NA	TRBV4-2	TGTGCCAGCAGCCAATTAGTAGGTGTCGGGGGTTATGGCTACACCTTC	CASSQLVGVGGYGYTF
NA	TRBJ2-7	NA	TRBV11-1	TGTGCCAGCAGCTTATGGGGGCGAACCTACGAGCAGTACTTC	CASSLWGRTYEQYF
NA	TRBJ1-1	NA	TRBV7-3	TGTGCCAGCAGCTCGGGGGTGGGCACTGAAGCTTTCTTT	CASSSGVGTEAFF
NA	TRBJ2-5	TRBD1	TRBV15	TGTGCCACCAGCAGAGGGGTGGGTTCGGGACAGGGCATAGAGACCCAGTACTTC	CATSRGVGSGQGIETQYF
NA	TRBJ2-1	TRBD2	TRBV5-1	TGCGCCAGCAGCTTATTAACTAGCGGGATCCCCAATGAGCAGTTCTTC	CASSLLTSGIPNEQFF
NA	TRBJ2-5	NA	TRBV6-6	TGTGCCAGCACCTTACGTCCAGGGTGGGAGACCCAGTACTTC	CASTLRPGWETQYF
NA	TRBJ1-2	TRBD1	TRBV9	TGTGCCAGCAGCGTCGAAGACAGGGGAGGCTACACCTTC	CASSVEDRGGYTF
NA	TRBJ1-2	NA	TRBV5-4	TGTGCCAGCAGCTTGGCCGGCTATGGCTACACCTTC	CASSLAGYGYTF
once	TRBJ1-5	NA	TRBV2	TGTGCCAGCACAGGAACAGATAGCAATCAGCCCCAGCATTTT	CASTGTDSNQPQHF
NA	TRBJ2-3	TRBD2	TRBV6-4	TGTGCCAGGAGGACTAGCGGAAAGACAGATACGCAGTATTTT	CARRTSGKTDTQYF
NA	TRBJ1-1	NA	TRBV9	TGTGCCAGCAGCGTAGGCCAGATCGACACTGAAGCTTTCTTT	CASSVGQIDTEAFF
NA	TRBJ2-5	NA	TRBV29-1	TGCAGCGTTGCCGTGGACAGTCAAGAGACCCAGTACTTC	CSVAVDSQETQYF
NA	TRBJ1-2	NA	TRBV9	TGTGCCAGCAGCGTAGGAGGGAACTATGGCTACACCTTC	CASSVGGNYGYTF
NA	TRBJ1-2	TRBD1	TRBV29-1	TGCAGCGTTCTGCCGGGACAGGGCTACTATGGCTACACCTTC	CSVLPGQGYYGYTF
NA	TRBJ2-4	NA	TRBV19	TGTGCCAGTAGTATACCTTGGGGCCCCAAAGACATTCAGTACTTC	CASSIPWGPKDIQYF
NA	TRBJ2-1	NA	TRBV6-4	TGTGCCAGCAGTGACTTCCGGACTATGATCGATGAGCAGTTCTTC	CASSDFRTMIDEQFF
NA	TRBJ2-5	TRBD2	TRBV9	TGTGCCAGCAGCGTAGAAGGTAGCGGGGGGAAAGAGACCCAGTACTTC	CASSVEGSGGKETQYF
NA	TRBJ2-1	TRBD2	TRBV7-3	TGTGCCAGCAGCTTACCTAATCAAGCGGGGGCCTCCTACAATGAGCAGTTCTTC	CASSLPNQAGASYNEQFF
NA	TRBJ1-2	NA	TRBV5-4	TGTGCCAGCAGCTTGAACCGGGGGTTTGATGGCTACACCTTC	CASSLNRGFDGYTF
NA	TRBJ1-1	TRBD1	TRBV19	TGTGCCAGTAAGGAGAGGGGGCGCGGGACTTTGAACACTGAAGCTTTCTTT	CASKERGRGTLNTEAFF
few	TRBJ2-3	NA	TRBV9	TGTGCCAGCAGCGTAGAAGGGGCTAGCACAGATACGCAGTATTTT	CASSVEGASTDTQYF
NA	TRBJ1-1	NA	TRBV7-9	TGTGCCAGCAGCACCCAGCGGAACACTGAAGCTTTCTTT	CASSTQRNTEAFF
once	TRBJ2-2	NA	TRBV19	TGTGCCAGTAGTATAGATCTGTTGAACACCGGGGAGCTGTTTTTT	CASSIDLLNTGELFF
NA	TRBJ2-7	NA	TRBV7-9	TGTGCCAGCAGCGCCGGGAATCTAGTCGGGGAGCAGTACTTC	CASSAGNLVGEQYF
NA	TRBJ2-7	TRBD1	TRBV7-6	TGTGCCAGCAGCTTAAACAGGGGGCTGTACGAGCAGTACTTC	CASSLNRGLYEQYF
NA	TRBJ2-3	TRBD2	TRBV7-8	TGTGCCAGTACTAGCGGGGTCGGTAAAGATACGCAGTATTTT	CASTSGVGKDTQYF
NA	TRBJ2-7	NA	TRBV7-2	TGTGCCAGCAGCCAAGGGGTCCAGGGCTACGAGCAGTACTTC	CASSQGVQGYEQYF
NA	TRBJ2-5	TRBD1	TRBV18	TGTGCCAGCTCGCGTCGACAGGGTTTCGAAGAGACCCAGTACTTC	CASSRRQGFEETQYF
once	TRBJ2-1	TRBD2	TRBV11-2	TGTGCCAGCAGCACCTGGGAGAGGACTAGCGGGAGAAGAAACAATGAGCAGTTCTTC	CASSTWERTSGRRNNEQFF
once	TRBJ2-2	NA	TRBV2	TGTGCCAGCAGTGCACGACAGTGGAACACCGGGGAGCTGTTTTTT	CASSARQWNTGELFF
once	TRBJ1-1	NA	TRBV10-3	TGTGCCATCAGTGAGCCGGCCTTGACAGTCATGAACACTGAAGCTTTCTTT	CAISEPALTVMNTEAFF
NA	TRBJ1-2	NA	TRBV5-6	TGTGCCAGCAGCCTCTCCGGGACAACGAACTATGGCTACACCTTC	CASSLSGTTNYGYTF
once	TRBJ2-1	NA	TRBV14	TGTGCCAGCAGCCGTGCAGGGAACATTTACAATGAGCAGTTCTTC	CASSRAGNIYNEQFF
NA	TRBJ2-2	NA	TRBV19	TGTGCCAGTAGTATTGGTCCCGGTACCGGGGAGCTGTTTTTT	CASSIGPGTGELFF
NA	TRBJ2-3	NA	TRBV4-1	TGCGCCAGCAGCCAAGTAATGGTAGGGGGCACAGATACGCAGTATTTT	CASSQVMVGGTDTQYF
few	TRBJ2-7	TRBD1	TRBV5-6	TGTGCCAGCAGCTCCCGACTACTAAACAGGGGGCCCCACTCCTACGAGCAGTACTTC	CASSSRLLNRGPHSYEQYF
few	TRBJ2-3	TRBD1	TRBV6-1	TGTGCCAGCAGCCAGTGGGGACAGGGGACAGATACGCAGTATTTT	CASSQWGQGTDTQYF
NA	TRBJ1-6	NA	TRBV9	TGTGCCAGCAGCGTAGAACAGAAAAATTCACCCCTCCACTTT	CASSVEQKNSPLHF
NA	TRBJ1-2	NA	TRBV6-6	TGTGCCAGCAGGGAAGGGGGTTTGGACTATGGCTACACCTTC	CASREGGLDYGYTF
NA	TRBJ1-1	TRBD1	TRBV19	TGTGCCAGTAGTCCCCTGGGACAGGGAAACACTGAAGCTTTCTTT	CASSPLGQGNTEAFF
few	TRBJ1-5	NA	TRBV5-1	TGCGCCAGCAGCTTACTTTCGGGTCAAAAGCCCCAGCATTTT	CASSLLSGQKPQHF
NA	TRBJ2-1	TRBD2	TRBV2	TGTGCCAGCAGTGAAGCGCTTCTAGCGGGAGGTTACAATGAGCAGTTCTTC	CASSEALLAGGYNEQFF